The clone carrying this TCR beta chain was observed many times. Antigen specificity is unknown. TCR beta CDR3 amplification used RNA transcripts. In the first round, RT-PCR was carried out with HTBI primers, and a multiplex PCR formed the second round. TCRdb reanalysed the multiplex PCR reads using MiXCR and keeps one entry per CDR3 protein. The sample carries hundreds of thousands of distinct CDR3 sequences, approximately 22% recorded once. This entry is derived from a study of Graves' ophthalmopathy and Graves' hyperthyroidism. Study-wide findings and caveats: For predicting ophthalmopathy progression, the model had 70.59% sensitivity and 72% to 75% specificity.

The CDR3 contains 16 residues. The junction had 8 bases not matched to a gene; V was cut back by 5 bases and J by 6 bases. Germline V gene lookup returns CDR1 SGHTA and CDR2 FQGNSA. The clonotype was recovered from a woman in her late teens or twenties with stable Graves' hyperthyroidism. Some clones in this sample may be carry-over from other donors' samples. Specimen: peripheral blood. The gene calls are TRBV7-2 and TRBJ1-6, with 9 bases matching TRBD1. The CDR3 protein is CASSPTQGACNSPLHF. The CDR3 DNA sequence: TGTGCCAGCAGCCCCACACAGGGGGCATGTAATTCACCCCTCCACTTT.